These T cell receptor beta chains were read from a single sample in a study of human CD8 memory T cell subsets. TCRdb reprocessed the 5' RACE reads; each CDR3 protein has one entry and no DNA is given. This repertoire includes approximately 6,200 distinct CDR3 sequences. Specimen: CD8+ T cells from PBMCs. Every receptor here comes from a human donor in good health. Each CDR3 is given with its conserved first and last residue. Clone sizes are given selectively: once, few, many, or a class where the clone is expanded.

J: TRBJ2-7; size: .; V: TRBV12-3/TRBV12-4; CDR3: CASSLASYEQYF
J: TRBJ2-7; size: .; V: TRBV9; CDR3: CASSVEGTTYEQYF
J: TRBJ1-5; size: medium-sized; V: TRBV28; CDR3: CASSLEGQGQQPQHF
J: TRBJ2-1; size: .; V: TRBV3-1; CDR3: CASSQGRRSSGRAYNEQFF
J: TRBJ2-7; size: .; V: TRBV28; CDR3: CASSGRGATYEQYF
J: TRBJ1-1; size: large; V: TRBV28; CDR3: CASRSTWTFNTEAFF
J: TRBJ2-3; size: .; V: TRBV14; CDR3: CASSFTGTRTDTQYF
J: TRBJ1-1; size: .; V: TRBV28; CDR3: CASTSDTLNTEAFF
J: TRBJ2-5; size: .; V: TRBV9; CDR3: CASSVAGTGQETQYF
J: TRBJ1-1; size: medium-sized; V: TRBV4-1; CDR3: CASSQEPGTLTEAFF
J: TRBJ1-1; size: .; V: TRBV11-2; CDR3: CASTYSTGPNTEAFF
J: TRBJ2-1; size: .; V: TRBV6-6; CDR3: CASSYSSYNEQFF
J: TRBJ2-7; size: .; V: TRBV7-9; CDR3: CASSFWGQGTEQYF
J: TRBJ1-2; size: medium-sized; V: TRBV7-9; CDR3: CASSPTGLGNYGYTF
J: TRBJ1-3; size: .; V: TRBV28; CDR3: CASSLAPPTSGNTIYF
J: TRBJ2-1; size: medium-sized; V: TRBV6-2/TRBV6-3; CDR3: CASLDSTSGSSGGDEQFF
J: TRBJ1-1; size: medium-sized; V: TRBV4-1; CDR3: CASSQEMTGVGTEAFF
J: TRBJ2-7; size: .; V: TRBV20-1; CDR3: CSANPSSSRSYEQYF
J: TRBJ2-5; size: .; V: TRBV11-2; CDR3: CASSLGLGIQGRRQETQYF
J: TRBJ2-5; size: .; V: TRBV5-1; CDR3: CASGLRLEGQETQYF
J: TRBJ2-1; size: .; V: TRBV27; CDR3: CASSLFRDNEQFF
J: TRBJ2-7; size: .; V: TRBV12-3/TRBV12-4; CDR3: CASSLAGGRSYEQYF
J: TRBJ1-1; size: .; V: TRBV20-1; CDR3: CSARDTTTDNRPEAFF
J: TRBJ2-7; size: .; V: TRBV12-3/TRBV12-4; CDR3: CASSHGGYEQYF
J: TRBJ2-3; size: .; V: TRBV28; CDR3: CASSWVRTDTQYF
J: TRBJ2-7; size: .; V: TRBV28; CDR3: CASSLSWDEQYF
J: TRBJ2-3; size: .; V: TRBV7-9; CDR3: CASSLVRGADTQYF
J: TRBJ1-2; size: medium-sized; V: TRBV11-2; CDR3: CASSLDLTAYGYTF
J: TRBJ2-5; size: .; V: TRBV29-1; CDR3: CSAKRAGGVTQYF
J: TRBJ2-3; size: .; V: TRBV7-9; CDR3: CASGGRHTDTQYF
J: TRBJ2-5; size: medium-sized; V: TRBV10-3; CDR3: CAISDGTGQETQYF
J: TRBJ2-1; size: .; V: TRBV20-1; CDR3: CSAKQGANYNEQFF
J: TRBJ1-1; size: large; V: TRBV10-2; CDR3: CASGWAGGTEAFF
J: TRBJ2-7; size: .; V: TRBV29-1; CDR3: CSVAGTSGTYEQYF
J: TRBJ2-1; size: .; V: TRBV27; CDR3: CASSLSSGRAYEQFF
J: TRBJ1-5; size: .; V: TRBV24-1; CDR3: CATSEKNQPQHF
J: TRBJ2-5; size: .; V: TRBV2; CDR3: CASSLGYGETQYF
J: TRBJ1-5; size: .; V: TRBV27; CDR3: CASSLSNPRGGQPQHF
J: TRBJ2-5; size: .; V: TRBV6-2/TRBV6-3; CDR3: CASTPGLAGGETQYF
J: TRBJ2-5; size: .; V: TRBV20-1; CDR3: CSATPGTSGETQYF
J: TRBJ2-7; size: .; V: TRBV27; CDR3: CASSLAGDSYEQYF
J: TRBJ1-1; size: .; V: TRBV7-9; CDR3: CASSFSPAEAFF
J: TRBJ1-2; size: medium-sized; V: TRBV5-4; CDR3: CASSLSGTRYGYTF
J: TRBJ1-3; size: medium-sized; V: TRBV28; CDR3: CASSPSGNTIYF
J: TRBJ2-1; size: .; V: TRBV19; CDR3: CASSPGTSINEQFF
J: TRBJ1-2; size: large; V: TRBV4-2; CDR3: CASSHDRDRGGGYTF
J: TRBJ2-2; size: large; V: TRBV19; CDR3: CASSPAPRANTGELFF